The clone carrying this TCR beta chain was found a few times. Its specificity is not known. The data were obtained in a study of T cell responses to AZD1222 COVID-19 vaccine. As for the study in general: Samples with a second dose at about 4 or about 12 weeks were pooled together.

The protocol was immunoSEQ multiplex PCR, while the TCRdb copy is restricted to in-frame clones and leaves out a portion. The sample gives roughly 67,000 clones, over 60% of which show up once; 9% to 14% is in the top ten. Trimming removed 5 bases at V and 0 bases at J, with 14 bases between. Germline CDR1 MNHEY, CDR2 SVGAGI. The CDR3 length is 15 residues. Study findings and constraints: Only 5 or 6 AZD1222 recipients were seropositive at baseline.

The receptor was isolated from an adult in good health. The sequencing used peripheral blood, collected on day 0 of AZD1222 vaccination. The chain is built from TRBV6-5 and TRBJ2-7; no reliable D call. CDR3 region: CASSLYSLSSYEQYF. The CDR3 DNA reads as TGTGCCAGCAGTCTATACAGTTTAAGCTCCTACGAGCAGTACTTC.